The T cell receptor beta chain under discussion was sequenced for a study of blood T cell repertoires in COVID-19. CDR1 and CDR2 from the germline V gene are ENHRY and SYGVKD. The CDR3 spans 14 residues. Losses at the gene ends were 1 base for V and 9 bases for J; bases not matched to a gene: 6. TCRdb keeps only in-frame clones here, not all; method: immunoSEQ multiplex PCR. The repertoire holds over 150,000 clones, around nine tenths seen once, with around 0.5% in the top ten. The chain employs TRBV10-3 and TRBJ2-1; 7 positions agree with TRBD2. The origin of this receptor is a man aged 50-60 years with acute or convalescent COVID-19. Material for sequencing was peripheral blood. Here the CDR3 DNA reads TGTGCCATCAGTGAGTTGGGGGAGGGGACTGAGCAGTTCTTC. This encodes CAISELGEGTEQFF.